This TCR beta chain was identified during a study of cytomegalovirus exposure and HLA in healthy donors. About the research overall: One earlier analysis, a look at 180 million or so T cells, found roughly 110 million unique TCR beta sequences.

The germline V gene encodes CDR1 GTSNPN and CDR2 SVGIG (reference sequence). V trimming: 8 bases; J trimming: 2 bases; junction bases outside the gene matches: 10. This CDR3 region has 15 residues. Concerning this clone: The antigen remains unidentified.

The PCR was carried out with 60 Vbeta primers and 13 Jbeta primers. The protocol was immunoSEQ multiplex PCR, while the TCRdb copy is restricted to in-frame clones and leaves out a portion. The sample comprises roughly 200,000 clones, about 80% of which are singletons, and about 0.6% rests with the top ten. Study-level findings and limits: Fewer N-insertions than the approximately 610-donor mean were reportedly shown by an Asian-associated ancestry cluster in a later analysis. In a later analysis, HLA-associated beta chains showed higher expansion and lower generation probabilities than comparable chains. Segments of the TCR beta V type were, in most cases, productive about 87% or about 30% of the time in an earlier analysis.

Sequencing was done on a sample of PBMCs. The sequence derives from a woman between 40 and 55 years old in good health and CMV-seronegative. This sequence joins TRBV30 and TRBJ2-3; 10 bases match TRBD1. Here the CDR3 reads CALTRGQGFTDTQYF. The CDR3 coding sequence is TGTGCCCTAACCCGGGGACAGGGGTTCACAGATACGCAGTATTTT.